The 7 T cell receptor beta chains reported below all come from one sample, sequenced in a study of OX40 agonist ivuxolimab in advanced cancers. Data came from immunoSEQ multiplex PCR; TCRdb stores just in-frame clones and leaves some out. This sample has around 57,000 clones, with 75% to 85% found just once. Sequencing was performed on CD4+ or CD8+ T cells sorted from blood, taken in a trial of the OX40 agonist ivuxolimab. These receptors came from an adult with an advanced solid tumor such as melanoma, head and neck, liver or kidney cancer.

This chain connects TRBV5-1 to TRBJ1-2; 10 nucleotides match TRBD1. From germline, CDR1 is SGHRS and CDR2 YFSETQ. This CDR3 comprises 15 residues. The V segment lost 0 bases and the J segment 10 bases; nucleotides outside the gene matches: 9. CDR3 DNA sequence: TGCGCCAGCAGCTTGGCCGTGGGGACAGGGGTTGACTACACCTTC. Amino acids: CASSLAVGTGVDYTF.

The V call is TRBV7-8, the J call TRBJ1-6; D perhaps matches TRBD1 (6 bases). The CDR3 consists of 14 residues. CDR1 is SGHVS and CDR2 is FQNEAQ in the germline V gene. Trimming pared 7 bases from V and 0 bases from J, leaving 7 bases between. Here the CDR3 DNA reads TGTGCCAGCAAAGGGGGCTCCTATAATTCACCCCTCCACTTT. It codes for CASKGGSYNSPLHF.

This chain links TRBV7-9 with TRBJ2-1; D is unresolved. The germline V gene has CDR1 SEHNR and CDR2 FQNEAQ (reference sequence). V was pared by 6 bases and J by 2 bases, with 2 bases between. This CDR3 contains 11 residues. CDR3: CASSPYNEQFF. The CDR3 DNA is TGTGCCAGCAGTCCCTACAATGAGCAGTTCTTC.

The chain couples TRBV10-3 to TRBJ1-5; TRBD1 matches at 8 bases. Germline CDR1 is ENHRY and CDR2 is SYGVKD. The CDR3 runs 17 residues. V shed 0 bases and J 6 bases; nucleotides not matched to a gene: 10. This chain's CDR3 is CAISESRTGISGQPQHF. The DNA of the CDR3 is TGTGCCATCAGTGAGTCGAGGACAGGGATAAGCGGTCAGCCCCAGCATTTT.

The J gene is TRBJ1-1, the V gene TRBV4-3, with TRBD1 as a possible D gene (6 bases). There are 17 residues in the CDR3. The germline V and J ends were trimmed by 2 bases and 1 base, with 17 bases remaining between them. Germline loops: CDR1 LGHNA, CDR2 YSLEER. The CDR3: CASSQHTPGARNTEAFF. The CDR3 DNA sequence: TGCGCCAGCAGCCAACACACCCCGGGGGCCCGGAACACTGAAGCTTTCTTT.

The genes are TRBV2 and TRBJ2-2; 14 nucleotides match TRBD2. Germline-derived CDR1 and CDR2 are SNHLY and FYNNEI. CDR3 length: 16 residues. V lost 6 bases and J lost 8; bases outside the gene matches: 8. The CDR3 DNA reads TGTGCCAGCAGGGAAAGGACTAGCGGGGGGTCGGGGGAGCTGTTTTTT. Amino acid sequence: CASRERTSGGSGELFF.

The V gene is TRBV19, the J gene TRBJ1-6; D is undetermined. Germline CDR1 and CDR2: LNHDA and SQIVND (reference sequence). V was cut by 1 base and J by 14 bases, with 6 bases left in between. The CDR3 has 11 residues. The CDR3 protein is CASSIGQSLHF. The CDR3, as DNA: TGTGCCAGTAGTATAGGACAATCCCTCCACTTT.